The source of this TCR beta chain is a study of cytomegalovirus exposure and HLA in healthy donors. General study findings and limits: A later look showed TCR association rates differing by HLA locus, highest for DRB1 and lowest for HLA-C. Evidence from a later analysis indicated that most CMV-associated TCR beta chains looked HLA-restricted. Equally common other TCR beta chains were less clonally expanded than HLA-associated ones, a later analysis found.

Donors likely had unrecorded immune exposures despite being nominally healthy when sampled. Points on this clone: Its specificity is not known. Mismatch with germline at one junction end may stem from a read error.

CDR1 is MNHEY, CDR2 SMNVEV, per germline (reference sequence). The CDR3 spans 10 residues. PCR was performed using 60 Vbeta and 13 Jbeta primers. Data came from immunoSEQ multiplex PCR; TCRdb stores just in-frame clones and leaves some out. The table records 50,000 to 70,000 clones, about four fifths of them present only once. The sequenced sample consisted of PBMCs. This chain links TRBV27 with TRBJ2-7; possibly TRBD1 for D (6 bases). The sequence came from a woman aged 40 to 50 in good health and CMV-seronegative. The CDR3 nucleotides read TGTGCCAGCGTTCGGACAGAAAGACACTTC. This codes for CASVRTERHF.